The next 27 T cell receptor beta chains were all read from a single sample in a study of blood T cell repertoires in COVID-19. Sequencing was performed with immunoSEQ multiplex PCR; in TCRdb, only in-frame clones are kept and a portion is missing. This table has a few hundred thousand clones, 83% appearing once. The sample taken for sequencing was peripheral blood. Source of these receptors: a man between 60 and 75 years old who had recovered from COVID-19.

The V gene is TRBV27, the J gene TRBJ2-5; 7 bases are a match to TRBD1. V lost 5 bases and J lost 2; bases outside the gene matches: 5. The CDR3 runs to 14 residues. Germline CDR1 and CDR2: MNHEY and SMNVEV (reference sequence). CDR3 in DNA: TGTGCCAGCAGTCGATTGGGACAGCAAGAGACCCAGTACTTC. It yields the protein CASSRLGQQETQYF.

The rearrangement links TRBV9 to TRBJ2-1; D is uncertain. V lost 0 bases and J 5 bases, leaving 9 bases between the germline ends. Germline CDR1 SGDLS, CDR2 YYNGEE. The CDR3 length is 14 residues. CDR3 in amino acids: CASSVGIQHNEQFF. For the CDR3, the DNA is TGTGCCAGCAGCGTAGGTATACAGCACAATGAGCAGTTCTTC.

The chain carries TRBV5-1 and TRBJ1-1; D is undetermined. The CDR3 runs to 13 residues. V was pared by 2 bases and J by 0 bases, with 5 bases between. Germline-derived CDR1 and CDR2 are SGHRS and YFSETQ. In DNA form, the CDR3 reads TGCGCCAGCAGCTTTGGCATGAACACTGAAGCTTTCTTT. Its translation is CASSFGMNTEAFF.

This clone was found a few times. This rearrangement joins TRBV2 to TRBJ1-3; 8 bases line up with TRBD1. Looked up from germline, CDR1 is SNHLY and CDR2 is FYNNEI. Trimming at V came to 10 bases and at J to 8 bases, leaving 10 bases not matched to a gene. The CDR3 length is 13 residues. The CDR3 sequence is CATGQGEGYTIYF. The CDR3 DNA follows: TGTGCCACCGGACAGGGTGAAGGGTACACCATATATTTT.

The sample holds one count of this clone. The CDR3 DNA sequence: TGTGCCAGCAGCGCGACAGGTTTGAACACTGAAGCTTTCTTT. This sequence encodes CASSATGLNTEAFF. The V and J genes are TRBV6-5 and TRBJ1-1; D perhaps matches TRBD1 (6 bases). CDR1 is MNHEY and CDR2 is SVGAGI in the germline V gene. V lost 6 bases and J lost 0, with 11 bases in between. This CDR3 contains 14 residues.

The gene calls are TRBV7-9 and TRBJ1-3; no firm D call. This CDR3 region has 12 residues. CDR1 is SEHNR, CDR2 FQNEAQ, per germline (reference sequence). Deletions cut 4 bases from V and 7 bases from J, with 8 bases between. CDR3 DNA sequence: TGTGCCAGCAGCTCGGACTACAACACCATATATTTT. Translating gives CASSSDYNTIYF.

For this clone: Within the sample, other DNA sequences also encode this same CDR3. The rearrangement links TRBV6-5 to TRBJ1-2; D is undetermined. CDR3 length: 12 residues. The ends were cut back, 5 bases at V and 2 bases at J, with 6 bases in the middle. Germline-derived CDR1 and CDR2 are MNHEY and SVGAGI. The CDR3 coding sequence is TGTGCCAGCAGTACGGGGAACTATGGCTACACCTTC. Protein product: CASSTGNYGYTF.

This sequence joins TRBV13 and TRBJ1-1; TRBD1 is a possible D gene (5 bases). Germline V lookup: CDR1 PRHDT, CDR2 FYEKMQ (reference sequence). V dropped 4 bases and J dropped 0 bases, with 9 bases sitting between them. The CDR3 sequence is 14 residues long. The CDR3 protein is CASSSRQMNTEAFF. The DNA for the CDR3 is TGTGCCAGCAGCTCCCGACAGATGAACACTGAAGCTTTCTTT.

The rearrangement joins TRBV19 to TRBJ2-1; D uncertain. Germline V gene data show CDR1 as LNHDA and CDR2 as SQIVND (reference sequence). V shed 10 bases and J shed 5 bases, with 15 bases lying between them. This CDR3 region has 13 residues. This chain's CDR3 is CATLPRHDNEQFF. For the CDR3, the DNA is TGTGCCACCCTACCCAGACACGACAATGAGCAGTTCTTC.

The CDR3 region has the DNA TGTGCCAGCAGCCCAACCGCGGGCAGGTACTATGGCTACACCTTC. This encodes CASSPTAGRYYGYTF. The V and J genes are TRBV14 and TRBJ1-2; D unresolved. The V end was cut by 4 bases, the J end by 3 bases, with 15 bases between. The CDR3 has 15 amino acids. Germline loops: CDR1 SGHDN, CDR2 FVKESK.

The gene calls are TRBV5-1 and TRBJ1-2; a weak D match, TRBD1 (6 bases). Germline CDR1 reads SGHRS; CDR2 reads YFSETQ. This CDR3 spans 15 amino acids. Trimming left V 4 bases short and J 8 bases short, with 21 bases between. CDR3 nucleotides: TGCGCCAGCAGCCCGATCAGGGGCCCGACGGGGGGCTACACCTTC. This encodes CASSPIRGPTGGYTF.

The chain recombines TRBV7-8 with TRBJ2-7; D remains ambiguous. The CDR3 has 11 amino acids. Trimming took 5 bases from V and 5 from J, leaving 7 bases between them. Germline V gene lookup returns CDR1 SGHVS and CDR2 FQNEAQ. Here the CDR3 reads CASSPLDEQYF. The DNA for the CDR3 is TGTGCCAGCAGCCCCCTCGACGAGCAGTACTTC.

The rearrangement joins TRBV5-1 to TRBJ2-1; TRBD2 matches at 7 bases. Germline V lookup: CDR1 SGHRS, CDR2 YFSETQ. V lost 0 bases to trimming and J lost 5 bases; unmatched junction nucleotides: 8. The CDR3 has 16 amino acids. CDR3 sequence reads: CASSLVVGGLNNEQFF. The DNA for the CDR3 is TGCGCCAGCAGCTTGGTGGTGGGAGGGCTCAACAATGAGCAGTTCTTC.

V is TRBV7-9 and J is TRBJ1-2, with D possibly being TRBD1 (6 bases). In germline, CDR1 is SEHNR, CDR2 FQNEAQ (reference sequence). V lost 5 bases to trimming and J lost 4 bases, with 20 bases between them. This CDR3 is built from 16 residues. The CDR3 sequence is CASSPEGAGAVYGYTF. In DNA, the CDR3 is TGTGCCAGCAGCCCCGAGGGTGCGGGGGCCGTCTATGGCTACACCTTC.

The chain has TRBV9 and TRBJ2-2; 8 bases line up with TRBD1. The CDR3 consists of 14 residues. With V trimmed by 3 bases and J by 4 bases, 2 bases remained unmatched. Germline assignment: CDR1 SGDLS and CDR2 YYNGEE. CDR3 loop: CASSGRGPTGELFF. CDR3 bases: TGTGCCAGCAGCGGCAGGGGGCCCACCGGGGAGCTGTTTTTT.

This clone was observed many times. The J gene is TRBJ1-5, the V gene TRBV12-3 or TRBV12-4; D unresolved. Trimming took 5 bases from V and 6 from J, leaving 8 bases between them. This CDR3 has 12 amino acids. The CDR3 loop reads CASSLPPQPQHF. CDR3 DNA: TGTGCCAGCAGTCTCCCCCCTCAGCCCCAGCATTTT.

The V and J genes are TRBV19 and TRBJ1-5, with a possible D match to TRBD1 (5 bases). V was clipped by 3 bases and J by 4 bases, with 13 bases between them. The CDR3 extends over 15 amino acids. The germline V gene encodes CDR1 LNHDA and CDR2 SQIVND (reference sequence). The CDR3 nucleotides are TGTGCCAGTAGTATTCAAGGGGCTGGGAATCAGCCCCAGCATTTT. Its protein product is CASSIQGAGNQPQHF. Combining the CDR3 with reference TRBV19 and TRBJ1-5 gives the whole variable domain DGGITQSPKYLFRKEGQNVTLSCEQNLNHDAMYWYRQDPGQGLRLIYYSQIVNDFQKGDIAEGYSVSREKKESFPLTVTSAQKNPTAFYLCASSIQGAGNQPQHFGDGTRLSIL.

This chain's CDR3 is CATSPRYRDIQYF. DNA of the CDR3: TGTGCCACCAGCCCCCGGTACCGAGACATTCAGTACTTC. The rearrangement links TRBV15 to TRBJ2-4; D is undetermined. The CDR3 has 13 amino acids. V was shortened by 5 bases and J by 8 bases, with 13 bases between the two germline ends. Germline V gives CDR1 LNHNV, CDR2 YYDKDF (reference sequence).

The rearrangement links TRBV5-8 to TRBJ2-7; the D gene is possibly TRBD1 (5 bases). This CDR3 is 14 amino acids long. Germline CDR1 is SGHTS and CDR2 is YDEGEE. Between the trimmed V and J ends, which lost 2 bases and 4 bases, there was a span of 13 bases. The CDR3 loop is CASSFRQRRYEQYF. The CDR3 DNA reads TGTGCCAGCAGCTTTCGACAGCGACGATACGAGCAGTACTTC.

This clone was counted between two and nine times. J is TRBJ2-3 and V is TRBV2; 8 bases fit TRBD2. This CDR3 has 14 residues. The germline CDR1 and CDR2 sequences are SNHLY and FYNNEI. V gave up 5 bases and J gave up 0 bases; unmatched junction bases: 1. CDR3 protein: CASSLAGSTDTQYF. DNA of the CDR3: TGTGCCAGCAGTTTAGCGGGGAGCACAGATACGCAGTATTTT.

The chain links TRBV2 to TRBJ1-1; no firm D call. V shed 5 bases and J shed 4 bases, with 11 bases lying between them. Per the germline V gene, CDR1 is SNHLY and CDR2 is FYNNEI. This CDR3 is built from 13 residues. The CDR3 DNA reads TGTGCCAGCAGTCCCCCCGGCGGCACTGAAGCTTTCTTT. Amino acid sequence: CASSPPGGTEAFF.

The V gene is TRBV30, the J gene TRBJ1-4, with 7 bases fitting TRBD1. Per the germline V gene, CDR1 is GTSNPN and CDR2 is SVGIG (reference sequence). The CDR3 has 11 residues. V trimming: 1 base; J trimming: 13 bases; junction bases outside the gene matches: 3. CDR3 sequence (DNA): TGTGCCTGGAGTGCGGACAGGCGACTGTTTTTT. Translating gives CAWSADRRLFF.

This chain uses TRBV5-1 with TRBJ1-2; D might be TRBD1 (6 bases). CDR3 length equals 15 residues. V was clipped by 2 bases and J by 1 base, with 12 bases between them. From germline, CDR1 is SGHRS and CDR2 YFSETQ. CDR3 bases: TGCGCCAGCAGCTTAGGGACGGGACATAACTATGGCTACACCTTC. The encoded protein is CASSLGTGHNYGYTF.

The chain links TRBV12-3 or TRBV12-4 to TRBJ2-5; possibly TRBD2 for D (5 bases). This CDR3 is 11 amino acids long. V shed 3 bases and J shed 7 bases, with 6 bases lying between them. In DNA, the CDR3 is TGTGCCAGCAGTTTCAGCGGGACCCAGTACTTC. The encoded protein is CASSFSGTQYF.

For the CDR3, the DNA is TGTGCCAGTAGTCCGGGACAGGCGAACACTGAAGCTTTCTTT. It codes for CASSPGQANTEAFF. The chain combines TRBV19 with TRBJ1-1; 8 bases map to TRBD1. V dropped 5 bases and J dropped 1; count of bases not matched to a gene: 3. The germline V gene encodes CDR1 LNHDA and CDR2 SQIVND (reference sequence). CDR3 length equals 14 residues. The full variable domain, completed using reference TRBV19 and TRBJ1-1, is DGGITQSPKYLFRKEGQNVTLSCEQNLNHDAMYWYRQDPGQGLRLIYYSQIVNDFQKGDIAEGYSVSREKKESFPLTVTSAQKNPTAFYLCASSPGQANTEAFFGQGTRLTVV.

The rearrangement links TRBV5-6 to TRBJ2-7; 9 positions match TRBD1. Germline loops: CDR1 SGHDT, CDR2 YYEEEE. After removal of 4 bases from V and 6 bases from J, the junction contained 8 bases not matched to a gene. The CDR3 is made up of 14 amino acids. The CDR3 region is CASSIGTGFFEQYF. CDR3 bases: TGTGCCAGCAGCATCGGGACAGGGTTCTTCGAGCAGTACTTC.

The rearrangement links TRBV2 to TRBJ2-2, with 7 positions matching TRBD2. Germline V gene sequence: CDR1 SNHLY, CDR2 FYNNEI. The length of the CDR3 is 15 residues. Germline trimming cut 7 bases from V and 0 bases from J; bases unmatched to any gene: 5. CDR3 region: CASKRDFPNTGELFF. For the CDR3, the DNA is TGTGCCAGCAAGCGGGACTTTCCGAACACCGGGGAGCTGTTTTTT.